The subject of this entry is one TCR beta chain. Its specificity is not known. This entry belongs to a study of radiotherapy plus CTLA-4 blockade in lung cancer. Study findings and constraints: Researchers report tumor-derived TCR clones expanding in blood after radiotherapy plus ipilimumab.

Profiled with immunoSEQ multiplex PCR; TCRdb holds only in-frame clones, not every one. This table holds some 96,000 clones, 70% to 90% found once. V was shortened by 3 bases and J by 0 bases, with 9 bases between the two germline ends. The CDR3 length is 14 residues. Per the germline V gene, CDR1 is KGHSH and CDR2 is LQKENI. The TCR sequence derives from a human donor with non-small cell lung cancer that progressed on radiotherapy plus ipilimumab. The chain carries TRBV18 and TRBJ2-7; D uncertain. The input for sequencing was peripheral blood, taken from a patient treated with radiotherapy plus ipilimumab. The CDR3 is CASSPQLSSYEQYF. CDR3 in DNA: TGTGCCAGCTCACCGCAGTTAAGCTCCTACGAGCAGTACTTC.